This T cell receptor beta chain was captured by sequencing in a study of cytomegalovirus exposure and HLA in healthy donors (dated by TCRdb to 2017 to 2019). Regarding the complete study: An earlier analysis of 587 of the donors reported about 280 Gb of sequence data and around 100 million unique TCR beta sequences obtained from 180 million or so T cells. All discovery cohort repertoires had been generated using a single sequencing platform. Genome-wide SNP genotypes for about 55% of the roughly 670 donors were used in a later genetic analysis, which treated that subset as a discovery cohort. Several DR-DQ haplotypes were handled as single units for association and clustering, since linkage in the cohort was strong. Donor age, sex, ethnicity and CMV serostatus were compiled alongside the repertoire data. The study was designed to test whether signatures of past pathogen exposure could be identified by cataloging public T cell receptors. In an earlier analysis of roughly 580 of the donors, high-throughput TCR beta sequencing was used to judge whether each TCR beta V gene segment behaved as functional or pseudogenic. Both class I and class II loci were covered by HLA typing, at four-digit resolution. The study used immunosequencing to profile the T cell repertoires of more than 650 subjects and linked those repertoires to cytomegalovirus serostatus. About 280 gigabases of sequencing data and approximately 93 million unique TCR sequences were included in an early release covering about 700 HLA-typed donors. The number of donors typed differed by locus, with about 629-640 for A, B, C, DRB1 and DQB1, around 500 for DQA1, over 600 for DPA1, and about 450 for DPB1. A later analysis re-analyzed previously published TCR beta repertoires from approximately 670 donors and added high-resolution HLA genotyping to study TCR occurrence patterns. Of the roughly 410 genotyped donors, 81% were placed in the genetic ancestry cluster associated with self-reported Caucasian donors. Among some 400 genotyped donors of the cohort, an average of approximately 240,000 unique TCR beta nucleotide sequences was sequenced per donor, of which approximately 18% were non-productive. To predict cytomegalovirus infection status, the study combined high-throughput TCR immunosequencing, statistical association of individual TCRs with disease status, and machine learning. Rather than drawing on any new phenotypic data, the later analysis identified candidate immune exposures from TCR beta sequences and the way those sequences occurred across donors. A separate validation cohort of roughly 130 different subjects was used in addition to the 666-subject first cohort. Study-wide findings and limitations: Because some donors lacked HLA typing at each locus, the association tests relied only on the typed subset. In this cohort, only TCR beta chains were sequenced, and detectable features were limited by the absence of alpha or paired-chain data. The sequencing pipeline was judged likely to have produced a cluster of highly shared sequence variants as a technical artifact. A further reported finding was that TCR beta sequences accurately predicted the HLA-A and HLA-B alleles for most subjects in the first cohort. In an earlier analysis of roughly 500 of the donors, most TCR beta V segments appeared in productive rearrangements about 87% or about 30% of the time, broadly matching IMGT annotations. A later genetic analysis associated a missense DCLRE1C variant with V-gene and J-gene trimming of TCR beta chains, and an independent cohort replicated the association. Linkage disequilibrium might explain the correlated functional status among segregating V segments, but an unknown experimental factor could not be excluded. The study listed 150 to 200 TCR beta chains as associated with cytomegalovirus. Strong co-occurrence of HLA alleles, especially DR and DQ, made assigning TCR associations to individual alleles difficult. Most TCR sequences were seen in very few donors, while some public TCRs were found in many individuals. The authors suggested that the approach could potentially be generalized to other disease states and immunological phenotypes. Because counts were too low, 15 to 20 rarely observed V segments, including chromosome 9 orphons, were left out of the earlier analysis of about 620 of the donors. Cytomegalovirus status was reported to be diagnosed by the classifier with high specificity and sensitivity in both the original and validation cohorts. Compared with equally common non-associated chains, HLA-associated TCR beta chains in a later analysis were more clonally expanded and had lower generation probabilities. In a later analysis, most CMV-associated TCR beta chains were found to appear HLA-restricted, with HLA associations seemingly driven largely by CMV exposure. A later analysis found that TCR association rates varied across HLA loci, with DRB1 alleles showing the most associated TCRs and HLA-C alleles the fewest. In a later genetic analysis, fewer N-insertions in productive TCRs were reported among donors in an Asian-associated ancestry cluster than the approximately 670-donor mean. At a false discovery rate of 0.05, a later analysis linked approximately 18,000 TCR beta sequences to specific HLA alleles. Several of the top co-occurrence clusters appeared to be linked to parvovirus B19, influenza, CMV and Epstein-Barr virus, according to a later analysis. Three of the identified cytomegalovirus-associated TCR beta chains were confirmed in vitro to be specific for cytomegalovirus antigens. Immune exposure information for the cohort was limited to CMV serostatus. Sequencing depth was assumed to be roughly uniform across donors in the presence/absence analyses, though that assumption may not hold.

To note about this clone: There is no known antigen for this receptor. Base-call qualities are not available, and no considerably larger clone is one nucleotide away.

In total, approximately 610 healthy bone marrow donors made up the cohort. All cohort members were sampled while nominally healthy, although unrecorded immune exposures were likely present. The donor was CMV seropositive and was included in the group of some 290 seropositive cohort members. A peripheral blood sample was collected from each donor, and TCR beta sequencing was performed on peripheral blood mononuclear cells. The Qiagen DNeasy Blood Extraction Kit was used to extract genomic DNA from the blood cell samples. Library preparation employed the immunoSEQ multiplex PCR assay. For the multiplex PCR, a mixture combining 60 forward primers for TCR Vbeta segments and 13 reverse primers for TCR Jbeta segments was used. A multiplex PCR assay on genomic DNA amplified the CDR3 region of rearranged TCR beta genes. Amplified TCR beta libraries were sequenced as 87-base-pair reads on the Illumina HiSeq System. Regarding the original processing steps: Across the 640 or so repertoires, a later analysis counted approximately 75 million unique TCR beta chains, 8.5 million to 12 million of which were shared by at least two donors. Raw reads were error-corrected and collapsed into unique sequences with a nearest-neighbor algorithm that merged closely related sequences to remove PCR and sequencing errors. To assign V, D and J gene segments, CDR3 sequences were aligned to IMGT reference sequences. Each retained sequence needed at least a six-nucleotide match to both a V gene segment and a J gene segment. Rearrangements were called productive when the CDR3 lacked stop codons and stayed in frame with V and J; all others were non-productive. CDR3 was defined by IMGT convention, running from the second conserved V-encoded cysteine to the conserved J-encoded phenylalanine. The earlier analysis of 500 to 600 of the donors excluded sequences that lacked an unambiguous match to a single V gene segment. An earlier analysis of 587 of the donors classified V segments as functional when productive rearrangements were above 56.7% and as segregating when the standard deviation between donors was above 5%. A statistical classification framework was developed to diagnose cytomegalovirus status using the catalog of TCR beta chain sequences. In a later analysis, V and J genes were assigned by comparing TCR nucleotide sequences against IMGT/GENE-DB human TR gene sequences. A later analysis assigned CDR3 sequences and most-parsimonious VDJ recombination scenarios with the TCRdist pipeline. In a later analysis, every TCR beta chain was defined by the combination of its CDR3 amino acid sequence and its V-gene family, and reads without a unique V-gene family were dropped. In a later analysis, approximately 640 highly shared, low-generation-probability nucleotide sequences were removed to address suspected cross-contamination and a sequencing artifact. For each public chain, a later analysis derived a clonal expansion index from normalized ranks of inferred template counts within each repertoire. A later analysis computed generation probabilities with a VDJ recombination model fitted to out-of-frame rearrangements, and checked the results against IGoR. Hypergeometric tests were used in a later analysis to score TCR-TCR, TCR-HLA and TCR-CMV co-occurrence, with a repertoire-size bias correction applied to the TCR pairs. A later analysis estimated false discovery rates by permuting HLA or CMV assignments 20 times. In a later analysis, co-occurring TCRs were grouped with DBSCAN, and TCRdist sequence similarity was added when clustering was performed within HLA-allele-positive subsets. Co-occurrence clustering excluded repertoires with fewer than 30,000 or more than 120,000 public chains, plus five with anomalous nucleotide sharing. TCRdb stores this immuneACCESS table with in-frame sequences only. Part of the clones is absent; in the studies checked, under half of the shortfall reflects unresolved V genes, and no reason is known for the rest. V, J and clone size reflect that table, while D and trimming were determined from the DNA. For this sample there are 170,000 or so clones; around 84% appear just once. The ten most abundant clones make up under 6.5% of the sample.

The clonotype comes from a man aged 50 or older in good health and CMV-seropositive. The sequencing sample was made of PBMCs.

The nucleotide sequence reads as follows: TGTGCCACCAGCAGAGCCCCCCCAAACGGAGGCCGCTCCTACGAGCAGTACGTC. This encodes CATSRAPPNGGRSYEQYV. This sequence uses TRBV15 and TRBJ2-7; TRBD2 is a weak D gene call, 5 bases matching. V is clipped by 1 base and J by 0 bases, and the sequence between their germline boundaries is 19 bases long. The CDR3, from cysteine to valine, totals 18 residues. Just CDR3 DNA is preserved here, 54 bases in frame from base 1. Reading the germline V gene (reference sequence) gives CDR1 LNHNV and CDR2 YYDKDF.